This TCR beta chain came from a study of CD8 T cells in ankylosing spondylitis. Preparation of TCR beta libraries was done by quantitative 5'-RACE with molecular barcodes. MiXCR was run by TCRdb on the 5' RACE reads, yielding one entry per CDR3 protein. The sample consists of 240,000 or so distinct CDR3 sequences, about 9.1% of them appearing once. This TCR was sampled from a male donor with ankylosing spondylitis or in good health (not recorded which). Specimen: blood, either unsorted or a sorted T cell fraction (not recorded which).

CDR3 coding DNA: TGTGCCAGCAGCCTTGGGACAGGGCCGCACGGGGAGCTGTTTTTT. Residues: CASSLGTGPHGELFF. V gene TRBV7-6 combines with J gene TRBJ2-2; TRBD1 agrees at 9 bases. Trimming removed 5 bases from V and 7 bases from J; junction bases left unmatched: 8. Germline values: CDR1 SGHVS, CDR2 FNYEAQ. The CDR3 runs 15 residues.